These 10 T cell receptor beta chains originate from one sample sequenced in a study of T cells after yellow fever vaccination. TCRdb reanalysed the 5' RACE reads using MiXCR and keeps one entry per CDR3 protein. The data contain 300,000 to 400,000 distinct CDR3 sequences, roughly 9.4% of them singletons. Here the sequenced sample was PBMCs, taken on the day of the first yellow fever vaccination. The receptor set was obtained from a man younger than 30 who received the YFV17D yellow fever vaccine.

This clonotype showed up many times. The V call is TRBV12-3 or TRBV12-4, the J call TRBJ1-1; the D gene is possibly TRBD1 (5 bases). V lost 10 bases, J lost 1 base, and 13 bases lay in between. The CDR3 is 13 residues long. CDR3 nucleotides: TGTGCCATCCAACGACAGCGGAACACTGAAGCTTTCTTT. Protein: CAIQRQRNTEAFF.

This clonotype was seen only a few times. CDR3 sequence (DNA): TGCAGTGCCATTCAGGGGGCGCGACAGCCCCAGCATTTT. Translating it yields CSAIQGARQPQHF. The chain links TRBV20-1 to TRBJ1-5; 8 positions agree with TRBD1. CDR3 length equals 13 residues. CDR1 and CDR2 (germline): DFQATT, SNEGSKA (reference sequence). V was clipped by 6 bases and J by 7 bases; unmatched bases: 8.

The genes are TRBV7-3 and TRBJ1-2, with D uncertain. The CDR3 is 15 amino acids. The germline gives CDR1 SGHTA, CDR2 FQGTGA. The V end lost 5 bases, the J end lost 4 bases, and 17 bases lay between the germline ends. CDR3 loop: CASSPYPGIGYGYTF. As DNA, the CDR3 is TGTGCCAGCAGCCCCTATCCGGGGATCGGCTATGGCTACACCTTC.

V usage is TRBV6-2 or TRBV6-3 and J usage is TRBJ2-1; the match to TRBD1 covers 10 bases. CDR1 and CDR2 (germline): MNHEY, SVGEGT. The CDR3 has 16 residues. The J segment lost 9 bases and the V segment lost 0 bases, leaving 8 bases of the junction unmatched. The chain's CDR3 is CASSYSRRDRGGEQFF. For the CDR3, the DNA is TGTGCCAGCAGTTACTCGCGACGGGACAGGGGAGGTGAGCAGTTCTTC.

V and J are TRBV4-2 and TRBJ2-5; D is undetermined. This CDR3 region has 13 residues. The V end was cut by 2 bases, the J end by 5 bases, with 9 bases between. Germline CDR1 and CDR2: LGHNA and YNFKEQ. The CDR3 spells CASSQNLQETQYF. The CDR3 DNA reads as TGTGCCAGCAGCCAAAACCTCCAGGAGACCCAGTACTTC.

About this clonotype: This clone may be a read error of a much larger clone one base away. This chain connects TRBV4-1 to TRBJ1-2, with 7 bases that match TRBD1. The trim removed 1 base at V and 7 bases at J, leaving 15 bases unmatched. Germline values: CDR1 MGHRA, CDR2 YSYEKL. The length of the CDR3 is 17 residues. CDR3 loop: CASSQAAYSGTDCGYTF. The CDR3 nucleotides read TGCGCCAGCAGCCAAGCCGCTTACTCCGGGACAGACTGTGGCTACACCTTC.

The CDR3 region is CSARDIPGWGAYEQYF. The CDR3 nucleotides are TGCAGTGCTAGAGATATCCCGGGTTGGGGCGCCTACGAGCAGTACTTC. The chain employs TRBV20-1 and TRBJ2-7; TRBD1 might be the D (5 bases). CDR1 and CDR2 from the germline V gene are DFQATT and SNEGSKA (reference sequence). The CDR3 consists of 16 residues. V was shortened by 0 bases and J by 2 bases, with 17 bases between the two germline ends.

The chain's CDR3 is CASLREGYTEAFF. CDR3 bases: TGTGCCAGCCTGAGGGAGGGGTACACTGAAGCTTTCTTT. The chain carries TRBV28 and TRBJ1-1; TRBD1 is a possible D gene (5 bases). In germline, CDR1 is MDHEN, CDR2 SYDVKM. CDR3 size: 13 residues. The V gene lost 8 bases and the J gene lost 3 bases, with 13 bases spanning the gap.

In this sample, this clonotype turned up a few times. Because it lacks the conserved phenylalanine or tryptophan at the end, this CDR3 is likely a read error. This chain joins TRBV20-1 and TRBJ2-1, with 9 bases that match TRBD2. CDR1 is DFQATT, CDR2 SNEGSKA, per germline (reference sequence). The CDR3 is 16 amino acids. The V and J ends lost 4 bases and 5 bases, in that order; junction bases with no gene match: 12. The CDR3 region is CSANGASGVVDNEQFL. CDR3 sequence (DNA): TGCAGTGCTAATGGGGCTAGCGGGGTAGTCGACAATGAGCAGTTCTTG.

The J gene is TRBJ2-7, the V gene TRBV5-1; weak D call: TRBD1 (6 bases). From germline, CDR1 is SGHRS and CDR2 YFSETQ. V lost 2 bases to trimming and J lost 5 bases, with 11 bases between them. The CDR3 loop spans 13 amino acids. The CDR3 protein is CASSLFSGDEQYV. The CDR3 DNA reads as TGCGCCAGCAGCTTATTTTCAGGGGACGAGCAGTACGTC.